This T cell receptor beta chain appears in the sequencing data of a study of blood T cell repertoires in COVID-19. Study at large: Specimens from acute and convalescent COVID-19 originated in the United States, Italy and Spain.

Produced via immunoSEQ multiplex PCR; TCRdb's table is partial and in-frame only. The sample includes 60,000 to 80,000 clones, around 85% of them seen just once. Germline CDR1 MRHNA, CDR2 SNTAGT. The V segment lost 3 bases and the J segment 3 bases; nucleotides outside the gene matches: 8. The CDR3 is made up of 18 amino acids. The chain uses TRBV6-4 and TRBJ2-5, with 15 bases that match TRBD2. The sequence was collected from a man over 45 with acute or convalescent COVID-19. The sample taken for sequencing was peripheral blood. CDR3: CASSEVWTSGGAEETQYF. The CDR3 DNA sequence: TGTGCCAGCAGTGAAGTCTGGACTAGCGGGGGGGCGGAAGAGACCCAGTACTTC.